A single sample gave rise to the 9 T cell receptor beta chains below, sequenced in a study. In TCRdb, the RT-PCR reads were re-called with MiXCR into one record per CDR3 protein. The table lists about 680,000 distinct CDR3 sequences, around 14% of them singletons, with 3.6% in the top ten. Material for sequencing was memory CD4+ T cells from blood. The receptors were sampled from a female donor in good health, serving as a healthy control.

This clonotype was detected only a few times. This rearrangement joins TRBV20-1 to TRBJ2-3, with D maybe TRBD2 (7 bases). The CDR3 length is 14 residues. Trimming shortened V by 4 bases and J by 0 bases, and 11 bases separated the two germline ends. Per the germline V gene, CDR1 is DFQATT and CDR2 is SNEGSKA (reference sequence). CDR3 bases: TGCAGTGCTAAGGGGGGGCGGAGCACAGATACGCAGTATTTT. Translated: CSAKGGRSTDTQYF.

The gene calls are TRBV20-1 and TRBJ1-2; D is uncertain. This CDR3 has 11 amino acids. The germline V gene has CDR1 DFQATT and CDR2 SNEGSKA (reference sequence). With 3 bases removed from V and 3 bases from J, the gap between germline ends came to 5 bases. In DNA, the CDR3 is TGCAGTGCTAGTGCGGACTATGGCTACACCTTC. Translated: CSASADYGYTF.

A few counts support this clonotype. This chain uses TRBV7-2 with TRBJ2-7; a weak D match, TRBD1 (6 bases). Germline V gene data show CDR1 as SGHTA and CDR2 as FQGNSA. This CDR3 has 14 amino acids. Trimming removed 5 bases from V and 2 bases from J, with 13 bases in between. For the CDR3, the DNA is TGTGCCAGCAGCCAAGTGCAGGGGACCTACGAGCAGTACTTC. This sequence encodes CASSQVQGTYEQYF.

The table lists this clonotype with a few counts. The chain joins TRBV5-1 to TRBJ2-5; D not resolved. There are 14 residues in the CDR3. Trimming stripped 4 bases from V and 3 bases from J, with 13 bases between. Germline V gene data show CDR1 as SGHRS and CDR2 as YFSETQ. This chain's CDR3 is CASSPTAVKETQYF. The CDR3 DNA follows: TGCGCCAGCAGCCCAACTGCTGTTAAAGAGACCCAGTACTTC.

The table lists this clonotype with a few counts. The chain combines TRBV14 with TRBJ2-1; 12 nucleotides agree with TRBD2. The CDR3 has 15 amino acids. Looked up from germline, CDR1 is SGHDN and CDR2 is FVKESK. J lost 6 bases, V lost 4 bases, and 4 bases had no gene match. The CDR3 spells CASSRGLAGLNEQFF. CDR3 DNA: TGTGCCAGCAGCCGGGGACTAGCGGGTCTCAATGAGCAGTTCTTC.

The rearrangement joins TRBV7-8 to TRBJ1-1; D is unclear. With 6 bases removed from V and 0 bases from J, the gap between germline ends came to 8 bases. Germline-derived CDR1 and CDR2 are SGHVS and FQNEAQ. The CDR3 extends over 13 amino acids. CDR3 coding DNA: TGTGCCAGCAGTATTCAGTTGAACACTGAAGCTTTCTTT. This codes for CASSIQLNTEAFF.

This clonotype occurred a few times. V gene TRBV5-1 combines with J gene TRBJ2-3; weak D call: TRBD1 (5 bases). CDR3 length equals 15 residues. Trimming shortened V by 0 bases and J by 4 bases, and 12 bases separated the two germline ends. The germline gives CDR1 SGHRS, CDR2 YFSETQ. Here the CDR3 reads CASSLGTTGPDTQYF. The CDR3 region has the DNA TGCGCCAGCAGCTTGGGGACAACAGGCCCAGATACGCAGTATTTT.

J is TRBJ1-2 and V is TRBV24-1, with D unresolved. The CDR3 sequence is 12 residues long. Looked up from germline, CDR1 is KGHDR and CDR2 is SFDVKD. The V end was cut by 2 bases, the J end by 4 bases, with 4 bases between. CDR3 sequence (DNA): TGTGCCACCAGTGATTACAGCTATGGCTACACCTTC. It encodes CATSDYSYGYTF.

The sample holds many counts of this clonotype. An end of the junction differs from the germline gene, which may be a read error. The CDR3 region is CASSLTASWGHF. For the CDR3, the DNA is TGTGCCAGCAGTTTAACGGCTAGCTGGGGTCACTTC. The chain couples TRBV27 to TRBJ2-7; D might be TRBD2 (5 bases). Germline values: CDR1 MNHEY, CDR2 SMNVEV (reference sequence). The CDR3 loop spans 12 amino acids.